The 30 T cell receptor beta chains given below trace back to one sample, sequenced in a study of circulating and synovial CD4+ cells in juvenile arthritis. Clones were read by immunoSEQ multiplex PCR, and TCRdb kept only the in-frame ones, dropping some. Of about 33,000 clones detected, about 96% appear once; the ten largest clones hold 0.15% to 0.2%. The specimen was CD4+ T cells from blood. Every receptor here comes from a human donor with juvenile idiopathic arthritis.

J is TRBJ1-4 and V is TRBV29-1; 7 bases are a match to TRBD1. The CDR3 length is 13 residues. Germline trimming cut 5 bases from V and 2 bases from J; bases unmatched to any gene: 2. Germline assignment: CDR1 SQVTM and CDR2 ANQGSEA. CDR3 nucleotide sequence: TGCAGCGTTCACAGGGGTACTAATGAAAAACTGTTTTTT. Translated, it gives CSVHRGTNEKLFF.

The genes are TRBV18 and TRBJ1-1; D is possibly TRBD1 (5 bases). V dropped 1 base and J dropped 3 bases, with 6 bases sitting between them. Germline CDR1 KGHSH, CDR2 LQKENI. The CDR3 is made up of 13 amino acids. The CDR3: CASSPQGHTEAFF. For the CDR3, the DNA is TGTGCCAGCTCACCACAGGGGCACACTGAAGCTTTCTTT.

As concerns this clone: Within the sample, other DNA sequences also encode this same CDR3. This chain links TRBV27 with TRBJ2-1; D is perhaps TRBD2 (6 bases). This CDR3 is 15 amino acids long. V lost 2 bases and J lost 0, with 8 bases in between. Germline V gene lookup returns CDR1 MNHEY and CDR2 SMNVEV (reference sequence). This CDR3 reads CASSLLGGSYNEQFF. The CDR3 DNA follows: TGTGCCAGCAGTTTACTGGGGGGCTCCTACAATGAGCAGTTCTTC.

The J gene is TRBJ2-7, the V gene TRBV28; 8 nucleotides line up with TRBD2. CDR3 length: 16 amino acids. Germline CDR1 and CDR2: MDHEN and SYDVKM. The J segment lost 6 bases and the V segment lost 2 bases, leaving 12 bases of the junction unmatched. The CDR3 DNA is TGTGCCAGCAGTTTAATGGCGGGAGGAACCCTTTTCGAGCAGTACTTC. Encoded protein: CASSLMAGGTLFEQYF.

CDR3 nucleotides: TGTGCCAGCAGCTTAGCCGGGACAGGGTTATATGAGCAGTTCTTC. Its translation is CASSLAGTGLYEQFF. This rearrangement joins TRBV11-1 to TRBJ2-1, with 9 bases lining up with TRBD1. The CDR3 length is 15 residues. V shed 0 bases, J shed 8 bases, and the junction held 5 bases outside the gene matches. CDR1 SGHAT and CDR2 FQDESV come from the germline V gene (reference sequence).

V and J are TRBV5-1 and TRBJ1-1, with D perhaps TRBD1 (5 bases). CDR3 length: 12 residues. CDR1 and CDR2 (germline): SGHRS, YFSETQ. V lost 5 bases, J lost 10 bases, and 15 bases lay in between. CDR3 sequence (DNA): TGCGCCAGCAGTGTATTTCAGGGTACAGCTTTCTTT. Protein: CASSVFQGTAFF.

The genes are TRBV19 and TRBJ2-1, with TRBD2 identical over 10 bases. After removal of 10 bases from V and 4 bases from J, the junction contained 7 bases not matched to a gene. Germline CDR1 is LNHDA and CDR2 is SQIVND (reference sequence). The CDR3 loop spans 14 amino acids. The CDR3 loop is CATAGTSVYNEQFF. The CDR3 region has the DNA TGTGCCACCGCCGGGACTAGCGTATACAATGAGCAGTTCTTC.

The chain is built from TRBV5-1 and TRBJ2-7, with a possible D match to TRBD1 (7 bases). This CDR3 is built from 16 residues. The V gene's germline CDR1 is SGHRS and CDR2 YFSETQ. V gave up 2 bases and J gave up 3 bases, with 18 bases separating them. The CDR3: CASSLTTGDSFYEQYF. CDR3 sequence (DNA): TGCGCCAGCAGCTTAACTACAGGGGACTCCTTCTACGAGCAGTACTTC.

The gene calls are TRBV29-1 and TRBJ1-2, with D perhaps TRBD1 (5 bases). The CDR3 runs 12 residues. Between the trimmed V and J ends, which lost 3 bases and 7 bases, there was a span of 12 bases. Germline V gives CDR1 SQVTM, CDR2 ANQGSEA. The chain's CDR3 is CSVEGTVGGYTF. CDR3 in DNA: TGCAGCGTTGAGGGGACTGTTGGTGGCTACACCTTC.

This clone was detected only once. CDR3 in DNA: TGTGCCAGCAGCGTAGCTGGGGGCTTCGGCTCCTACGAGCAGTACTTC. Its protein is CASSVAGGFGSYEQYF. The chain uses TRBV9 and TRBJ2-7, with D possibly TRBD1 on 6 matching bases. Germline CDR1 reads SGDLS; CDR2 reads YYNGEE. This CDR3 is built from 16 residues. V gave up 0 bases and J gave up 0 bases, with 13 bases separating them. The full variable domain, rest sourced from reference TRBV9 and TRBJ2-7, is DSGVTQTPKHLITATGQRVTLRCSPRSGDLSVYWYQQSLDQGLQFLIQYYNGEERAKGNILERFSAQQFPDLHSELNLSSLELGDSALYFCASSVAGGFGSYEQYFGPGTRLTVT.

The chain recombines TRBV4-1 with TRBJ1-4; D not resolved. V dropped 4 bases and J dropped 5 bases, with 11 bases sitting between them. There are 14 residues in the CDR3. The germline V gene has CDR1 MGHRA and CDR2 YSYEKL. CDR3: CASSLGLGNEKLFF. CDR3 DNA sequence: TGCGCCAGCAGCCTAGGACTGGGGAATGAAAAACTGTTTTTT.

This chain links TRBV7-2 with TRBJ2-2; a possible D gene is TRBD2 (5 bases). This CDR3 is built from 14 residues. Trimming stripped 6 bases from V and 5 bases from J, with 13 bases between. The V gene's germline CDR1 is SGHTA and CDR2 FQGNSA. The DNA for the CDR3 is TGTGCCAGCAGAATACCTGGGGAGACCGGGGAGCTGTTTTTT. It codes for CASRIPGETGELFF.

The chain uses TRBV6-5 and TRBJ2-1; TRBD2 matches 8 bases. The V gene's germline CDR1 is MNHEY and CDR2 SVGAGI. The CDR3 spans 15 residues. Unmatched junction bases numbered 7, after V lost 2 bases and J lost 7 bases. CDR3 sequence (DNA): TGTGCCAGCAGTTACGGGGCGGGAGGTTGGAATGAGCAGTTCTTC. This encodes CASSYGAGGWNEQFF.

This rearrangement joins TRBV7-3 to TRBJ2-2, with TRBD1 matching 9 bases. There are 16 residues in the CDR3. The germline V gene has CDR1 SGHTA and CDR2 FQGTGA. V lost 4 bases to trimming and J lost 0 bases; unmatched junction nucleotides: 3. Here the CDR3 DNA reads TGTGCCAGCAGCTCCAGACAGGGGGCGAACACCGGGGAGCTGTTTTTT. Amino acid sequence: CASSSRQGANTGELFF.

This chain links TRBV28 with TRBJ1-1, with TRBD1 matching 10 bases. In germline, CDR1 is MDHEN, CDR2 SYDVKM. Trimming at V came to 3 bases and at J to 6 bases, leaving 19 bases not matched to a gene. The CDR3 is 19 amino acids. Written as DNA, the CDR3 is TGTGCCAGCAGTTTTGGGGAGACAGGGGGCGAAGGGAAAACTGCTGAAGCTTTCTTT. Its protein product is CASSFGETGGEGKTAEAFF.

V gene TRBV9 combines with J gene TRBJ2-1, with D perhaps matching TRBD2 (7 bases). The CDR3 consists of 15 residues. V dropped 2 bases and J dropped 6 bases, with 15 bases sitting between them. Per the germline V gene, CDR1 is SGDLS and CDR2 is YYNGEE. The CDR3 DNA reads as TGTGCCAGCAGCGTCGGGGGAGGGGGGGGCAATGAGCAGTTCTTC. It translates to CASSVGGGGGNEQFF.

The rearrangement uses TRBV5-1 and TRBJ1-6; D is uncertain. Germline values: CDR1 SGHRS, CDR2 YFSETQ. V was pared by 7 bases and J by 6 bases, with 8 bases between. The CDR3 runs 12 residues. The CDR3 spells CASREVNSPLHF. The CDR3 DNA follows: TGCGCCAGCCGAGAGGTTAATTCACCCCTCCACTTT.

This chain joins TRBV6-1 and TRBJ1-3; D unclear. V was shortened by 2 bases and J by 5 bases, with 19 bases between the two germline ends. From germline, CDR1 is MNHNS and CDR2 SASEGT. The CDR3 sequence is 17 residues long. CDR3 DNA: TGTGCCAGCAGTGAACTCACTTTCCGGGGAGAGAGAAACACCATATATTTT. Translated, it gives CASSELTFRGERNTIYF.

This clone was observed once. This sequence joins TRBV25-1 and TRBJ1-1; the match to TRBD1 covers 7 bases. This CDR3 has 14 residues. Germline CDR1 is MGHDK and CDR2 is SYGVNS. The ends lost 3 bases at V and 4 bases at J; junction bases unmatched: 5. In DNA, the CDR3 is TGTGCCAGCAGTGATACAGGGGTTGGCACTGAAGCTTTCTTT. The encoded protein is CASSDTGVGTEAFF.

The chain combines TRBV7-9 with TRBJ2-1, with 7 bases matching TRBD2. Germline V lookup: CDR1 SEHNR, CDR2 FQNEAQ (reference sequence). The V gene end was trimmed by 3 bases and the J gene end by 4 bases; junction bases not matched to a gene: 9. The CDR3 length is 16 residues. The CDR3 DNA reads as TGTGCCAGCAGCTTGGAGGCGGGAGTCTATTACAATGAGCAGTTCTTC. It specifies CASSLEAGVYYNEQFF.

J is TRBJ2-7 and V is TRBV28, with D possibly matching TRBD1 (5 bases). This CDR3 has 11 residues. Germline V lookup: CDR1 MDHEN, CDR2 SYDVKM. Trimming shortened V by 10 bases and J by 5 bases, and 12 bases separated the two germline ends. CDR3 loop: CATQGRHEQYF. CDR3 coding DNA: TGTGCCACGCAGGGTCGCCACGAGCAGTACTTC.

The rearrangement joins TRBV5-1 to TRBJ2-6; no clear D. CDR1 SGHRS and CDR2 YFSETQ come from the germline V gene. V lost 4 bases, J lost 0 bases, and 8 bases lay in between. The CDR3 totals 15 residues. The CDR3 sequence: CASSASVSGANVLTF. The CDR3, as DNA: TGCGCCAGCAGCGCCTCGGTCTCTGGGGCCAACGTCCTGACTTTC.

V is TRBV7-2 and J is TRBJ1-2; the match to TRBD1 covers 8 bases. V lost 2 bases, J lost 4 bases, and 3 bases stayed unmatched. This CDR3 region has 14 residues. Germline V lookup: CDR1 SGHTA, CDR2 FQGNSA. In nucleotides, the CDR3 is TGTGCCAGCAGCTTACGACAGGGGCCCTATGGCTACACCTTC. Protein sequence: CASSLRQGPYGYTF.

This clone was observed a single time. This chain joins TRBV6-1 and TRBJ2-7, with 7 positions matching TRBD1. Germline V gives CDR1 MNHNS, CDR2 SASEGT. Trimming took 3 bases from V and 5 from J; bases not matched to a gene: 4. This CDR3 contains 13 residues. CDR3 in DNA: TGTGCCAGCAGTGACAGGGGGTCCCACGAGCAGTACTTC. It translates to CASSDRGSHEQYF.

The chain is built from TRBV28 and TRBJ2-3, with D perhaps matching TRBD2 (5 bases). V was cut by 8 bases and J by 2 bases, with 11 bases left in between. Germline V lookup: CDR1 MDHEN, CDR2 SYDVKM. CDR3 length: 13 amino acids. The CDR3 here is CASAGLFTDTQYF. In DNA, the CDR3 is TGTGCCAGCGCGGGTCTTTTCACAGATACGCAGTATTTT.

This chain links TRBV7-8 with TRBJ1-1; D remains ambiguous. The germline CDR1 and CDR2 sequences are SGHVS and FQNEAQ. Trimming removed 2 bases from V and 1 base from J, with 5 bases in between. CDR3 length equals 13 residues. The CDR3 loop is CASSLRGNTEAFF. The CDR3 DNA reads TGTGCCAGCAGCTTACGAGGGAACACTGAAGCTTTCTTT.

V gene TRBV7-2 combines with J gene TRBJ1-1; 8 positions match TRBD1. This CDR3 has 13 amino acids. The ends lost 5 bases at V and 4 bases at J; junction bases unmatched: 3. CDR1 and CDR2 (germline): SGHTA, FQGNSA. The CDR3 here is CASSGQGGTEAFF. CDR3 DNA sequence: TGTGCCAGCAGCGGACAGGGCGGCACTGAAGCTTTCTTT.

This sequence joins TRBV5-1 and TRBJ2-7, with D possibly TRBD2 on 6 matching bases. In germline, CDR1 is SGHRS, CDR2 YFSETQ. The CDR3 totals 13 residues. The V and J ends lost 3 bases and 7 bases respectively, with 14 bases between them. The CDR3 spells CASSSRWGDEQYF. The CDR3 region has the DNA TGCGCCAGCAGCTCCCGCTGGGGGGATGAGCAGTACTTC.

This clone was seen just once. The chain is built from TRBV4-2 and TRBJ2-1; a weak D match, TRBD2 (6 bases). Germline V gene data show CDR1 as LGHNA and CDR2 as YNFKEQ. The CDR3 consists of 17 residues. Deletions cut 0 bases from V and 7 bases from J, with 19 bases between. In DNA form, the CDR3 reads TGTGCCAGCAGCCAAGATTCCGGCATAACTAGCCCTAATGAGCAGTTCTTC. Residues: CASSQDSGITSPNEQFF.

This clone was detected only once. The chain carries TRBV14 and TRBJ1-1, with D perhaps matching TRBD1 (6 bases). CDR3 length equals 14 residues. V was pared by 8 bases and J by 7 bases, with 20 bases between. Germline assignment: CDR1 SGHDN and CDR2 FVKESK. This CDR3 reads CASSNKGGAIEAFF. CDR3 in DNA: TGTGCCAGCTCCAACAAGGGGGGGGCCATTGAAGCTTTCTTT.